One and the same sample provided the 13 T cell receptor beta chains below, sequenced in a study of sequential checkpoint blockade in melanoma. Treatment noted: randomized to nivolumab then ipilimumab (arm A) or the reverse (arm B). Profiled with immunoSEQ multiplex PCR; TCRdb holds only in-frame clones, not every one. The data hold several thousand clones, with about 19% observed a single time. Sequencing was performed on tumor tissue (inferred from file names), taken from a patient given nivolumab and ipilimumab in sequence. These receptors came from a human donor with melanoma.

By frequency in the sample, this clone is medium-sized. J is TRBJ2-1 and V is TRBV5-1; D is perhaps TRBD1 (5 bases). V was cut by 3 bases and J by 2 bases, with 9 bases left in between. Germline values: CDR1 SGHRS, CDR2 YFSETQ. This CDR3 has 14 amino acids. CDR3: CASSSTVTYNEQFF. Written as DNA, the CDR3 is TGCGCCAGCAGCTCGACAGTCACCTACAATGAGCAGTTCTTC.

This clone was observed a few times. The rearrangement links TRBV19 to TRBJ1-4, with unresolved D. Trimming removed 7 bases from V and 11 bases from J, with 20 bases in between. From germline, CDR1 is LNHDA and CDR2 SQIVND (reference sequence). This CDR3 has 14 amino acids. CDR3 sequence (DNA): TGTGCCAGTACCCCCGGGATCCTAATGAAGAAACTGTTTTTT. It specifies CASTPGILMKKLFF.

This clone was seen just once. The CDR3 spells CASSEPGVVGTDTQYF. The CDR3 region has the DNA TGTGCCAGCAGTGAGCCGGGGGTGGTAGGCACAGATACGCAGTATTTT. The chain carries TRBV25-1 and TRBJ2-3, with TRBD2 as a possible D gene (6 bases). Germline values: CDR1 MGHDK, CDR2 SYGVNS. V was trimmed by 3 bases and J by 1 base, leaving 14 bases between them. The length of the CDR3 is 16 residues.

This clone was counted between two and nine times. CDR3 region: CASSVTPTDTQYF. Written as DNA, the CDR3 is TGTGCCAGCAGCGTAACCCCCACAGATACGCAGTATTTT. The chain links TRBV9 to TRBJ2-3; D is uncertain. V lost 1 base to trimming and J lost 2 bases, with 5 bases between them. CDR1 SGDLS and CDR2 YYNGEE come from the germline V gene. CDR3 length: 13 residues. The full variable domain, its missing parts supplied by reference TRBV9 and TRBJ2-3, is DSGVTQTPKHLITATGQRVTLRCSPRSGDLSVYWYQQSLDQGLQFLIQYYNGEERAKGNILERFSAQQFPDLHSELNLSSLELGDSALYFCASSVTPTDTQYFGPGTRLTVL.

This clone showed up just once. This sequence joins TRBV15 and TRBJ1-2; 9 nucleotides line up with TRBD1. The CDR3 is 15 amino acids. Unmatched junction bases numbered 8, after V lost 5 bases and J lost 4 bases. CDR1 and CDR2 (germline): LNHNV, YYDKDF (reference sequence). The CDR3 sequence is CATSGLTGGGYGYTF. CDR3 in DNA: TGTGCCACCAGCGGTTTAACAGGGGGCGGCTATGGCTACACCTTC.

This clone was observed a few times. This chain uses TRBV9 with TRBJ2-7; TRBD1 agrees at 7 bases. V shed 0 bases, J shed 3 bases, and the junction held 6 bases outside the gene matches. The CDR3 is 15 amino acids. Germline V gene lookup returns CDR1 SGDLS and CDR2 YYNGEE. The CDR3: CASSVGQGHDYEQYF. The DNA for the CDR3 is TGTGCCAGCAGCGTAGGACAGGGTCATGACTACGAGCAGTACTTC. Full variable domain (missing parts from reference TRBV9 and TRBJ2-7): DSGVTQTPKHLITATGQRVTLRCSPRSGDLSVYWYQQSLDQGLQFLIQYYNGEERAKGNILERFSAQQFPDLHSELNLSSLELGDSALYFCASSVGQGHDYEQYFGPGTRLTVT.

This clone was observed a few times. The chain combines TRBV6-8 with TRBJ2-7; TRBD2 aligns across 11 bases. J was trimmed by 0 bases and V by 6 bases; bases with no gene match: 7. This CDR3 spans 16 amino acids. Germline V gene lookup returns CDR1 MNHGY and CDR2 SAAAGT. CDR3 nucleotides: TGTGCCAGCAGCCCTGGACTAGCGGGTTCCTCCTACGAGCAGTACTTC. Amino acid sequence: CASSPGLAGSSYEQYF.

By frequency in the sample, this clone is medium-sized. The V gene is TRBV18, the J gene TRBJ1-1, with D unclear. V was shortened by 3 bases and J by 8 bases, with 13 bases between the two germline ends. The CDR3 consists of 13 residues. Germline lookup yields CDR1 KGHSH and CDR2 LQKENI. The CDR3 reads CASSPGVAPEAFF. For the CDR3, the DNA is TGTGCCAGCTCACCCGGAGTCGCACCGGAAGCTTTCTTT.

V and J are TRBV10-2 and TRBJ1-4; 8 bases line up with TRBD1. Trimming removed 4 bases from V and 6 bases from J; junction bases left unmatched: 4. Looked up from germline, CDR1 is WSHSY and CDR2 is SAAADI. The CDR3 has 14 amino acids. The CDR3 here is CASSGTGSDEKLFF. Written as DNA, the CDR3 is TGCGCCAGCAGTGGGACAGGGTCCGATGAAAAACTGTTTTTT.

The chain has TRBV6-8 and TRBJ1-2; tentatively, D is TRBD1 (5 bases). The CDR3 has 13 amino acids. Germline V gene lookup returns CDR1 MNHGY and CDR2 SAAAGT. Trimming left V 0 bases short and J 7 bases short, with 9 bases between. The CDR3 reads CASSYSRRGGYTF. DNA for the CDR3: TGTGCCAGCAGTTACTCGAGGAGGGGTGGCTACACCTTC.

This clone has a handful of counts. This chain links TRBV6-8 with TRBJ2-3; 10 bases are shared with TRBD1. Germline trimming cut 6 bases from V and 0 bases from J; bases unmatched to any gene: 6. CDR3 length: 16 amino acids. The germline CDR1 and CDR2 sequences are MNHGY and SAAAGT. The CDR3 region has the DNA TGTGCCAGCAGCGGCCTGGGACAGGGGAGCACAGATACGCAGTATTTT. The encoded protein is CASSGLGQGSTDTQYF.

The chain links TRBV9 to TRBJ2-7; TRBD2 aligns across 10 bases. V was clipped by 0 bases and J by 0 bases; unmatched bases: 3. Per the germline V gene, CDR1 is SGDLS and CDR2 is YYNGEE. This CDR3 comprises 16 residues. The CDR3 coding sequence is TGTGCCAGCAGCGTAGGTCTAGCGGGGGACTCCTACGAGCAGTACTTC. It encodes CASSVGLAGDSYEQYF.

The chain has TRBV6-7 and TRBJ2-3, with 9 bases identical to TRBD2. TRBV6-7 is classed as an ORF, of uncertain function. This CDR3 contains 14 residues. The ends lost 7 bases at V and 6 bases at J; junction bases unmatched: 8. CDR3: CASKNGTSWDTQYF. CDR3 sequence (DNA): TGTGCCAGCAAGAATGGGACTAGCTGGGATACGCAGTATTTT.